This T cell receptor (beta chain) appears in the sequencing data of a study of T cell changes during pregnancy in multiple sclerosis. V lost 6 bases to trimming and J lost 5 bases, with 8 bases between them. This CDR3 contains 12 residues. The germline V gene has CDR1 SGHVS and CDR2 FQNEAQ. Sequencing was performed with immunoSEQ multiplex PCR; in TCRdb, only in-frame clones are kept and a portion is missing. The data show tens of thousands of clones, 92% seen once. The clonotype was recovered from a female donor in good health, enrolled as a control in a pregnancy study. The source material was CD4+ T cells from peripheral blood mononuclear cells, sampled after pregnancy. This rearrangement joins TRBV7-8 to TRBJ2-1; no clear D. The CDR3 region has the DNA TGTGCCAGCAGTCTAGAGCACAATGAGCAGTTCTTC. It is translated as CASSLEHNEQFF.